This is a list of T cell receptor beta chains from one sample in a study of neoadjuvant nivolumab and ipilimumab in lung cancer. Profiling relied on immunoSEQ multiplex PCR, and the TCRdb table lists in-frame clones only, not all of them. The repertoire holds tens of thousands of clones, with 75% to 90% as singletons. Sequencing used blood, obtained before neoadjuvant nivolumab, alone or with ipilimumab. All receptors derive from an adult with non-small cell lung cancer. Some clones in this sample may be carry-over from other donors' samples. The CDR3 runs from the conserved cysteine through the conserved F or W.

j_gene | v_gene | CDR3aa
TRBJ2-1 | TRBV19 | CASAGYNEQFF
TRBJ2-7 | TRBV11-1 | CASSSRLSYEQYF
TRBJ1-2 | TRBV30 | CAWSNSYGYTF
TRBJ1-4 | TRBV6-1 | CASKGQGSNEKLFF
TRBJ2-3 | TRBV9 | CASGTGQLDTQYF
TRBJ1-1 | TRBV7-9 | CASSLILNTEAFF
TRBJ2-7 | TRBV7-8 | CASSLGDRYSYEQYF
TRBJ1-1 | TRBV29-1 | CSVQSEGPYPEAFF
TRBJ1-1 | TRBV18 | CASSPPPGSTEAFF
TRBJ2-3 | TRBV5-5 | CASSLAGLGPDTQYF
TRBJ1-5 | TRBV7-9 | CASSDRDSKQPQHF
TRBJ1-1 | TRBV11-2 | CASSPVVGEAFF
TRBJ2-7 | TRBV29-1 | CSVETDTSREQYF
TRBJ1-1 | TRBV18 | CASSDRVTEAFF
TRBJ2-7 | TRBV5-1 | CASSSGGQRSYEQYF
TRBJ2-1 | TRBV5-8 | CASSLDRSSYNEQFF
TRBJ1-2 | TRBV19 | CASSSPGQLYGYTF
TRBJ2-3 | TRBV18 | CASSGLAGGLGDTQYF
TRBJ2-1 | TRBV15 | CATLRGNEQFF
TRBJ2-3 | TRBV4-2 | CASSQDGGGGTDTQYF
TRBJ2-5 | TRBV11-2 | CASSLDRDRGHF